This T cell receptor (beta chain) is drawn from a study of blood T cell repertoires in COVID-19. Study-wide background: Sample material is recorded as cDNA or gDNA derived from T cells, B-cell-depleted T cells, or PBMCs.

Germline trimming cut 3 bases from V and 0 bases from J; bases unmatched to any gene: 5. The CDR3 sequence is 16 residues long. Germline CDR1 MNHEY, CDR2 SVGAGI. Clones were sequenced by immunoSEQ multiplex PCR, and TCRdb holds only the in-frame ones, with some missing. The sample consists of hundreds of thousands of clones, approximately 82% of them appearing once. This receptor was taken from a woman in her 50s with acute or convalescent COVID-19. The V call is TRBV6-5, the J call TRBJ2-7; 10 nucleotides match TRBD2. The specimen sequenced was peripheral blood. The CDR3 loop is CASSYQTSGPSYEQYF. DNA of the CDR3: TGTGCCAGCAGTTATCAGACTAGCGGGCCCTCCTACGAGCAGTACTTC.